Presented here are 6 T cell receptor beta chains from one specimen sequenced in a study of CD8 T cells in Susac syndrome (dated by TCRdb to about 2019). Preparation of the library involved the immunoSEQ multiplex PCR assay. RNA was extracted using the RNeasy kit, and roughly 0.45 to 1 ug of the RNA was reverse transcribed with random hexamers. TCRdb trimmed the raw reads at Q25, called clones with MiXCR and kept productive beta chains. Merged by CDR3 protein, the rows form single entries marked with the most common genes and DNA. Present in this sample are some 260,000 distinct CDR3 sequences, around 93% of which were seen just once. The top ten hold 0.055% to 0.075% of the sample. Sequenced material: CD4+ T cells from PBMCs. The source of these receptors is a human donor with multiple sclerosis.

This rearrangement joins TRBV29-1 to TRBJ2-2; tentative D call: TRBD1 (6 bases). V shed 3 bases and J shed 5 bases, with 13 bases lying between them. The CDR3 sequence is 14 residues long. Germline V gene sequence: CDR1 SQVTM, CDR2 ANQGSEA. The CDR3, as DNA: TGCAGCGTTGATATGGGGGCGAGGACCGGGGAGCTGTTTTTT. Translation gives CSVDMGARTGELFF.

J is TRBJ2-4 and V is TRBV20-1; a possible D gene is TRBD2 (7 bases). Germline V lookup: CDR1 DFQATT, CDR2 SNEGSKA (reference sequence). Deletions cut 3 bases from V and 0 bases from J, with 12 bases between. The CDR3 is 15 amino acids. The CDR3 reads CSASGAGAAKNIQYF. CDR3 nucleotides: TGCAGTGCTAGCGGGGCGGGGGCAGCCAAAAACATTCAGTACTTC.

The chain combines TRBV19 with TRBJ2-3; 7 nucleotides agree with TRBD1. The trim removed 4 bases at V and 0 bases at J, leaving 7 bases unmatched. The length of the CDR3 is 16 residues. Germline CDR1 reads LNHDA; CDR2 reads SQIVND (reference sequence). The CDR3 is CASSTQGVTSTDTQYF. The CDR3 DNA sequence: TGTGCCAGTAGTACCCAGGGGGTAACTAGCACAGATACGCAGTATTTT.

V is TRBV1 and J is TRBJ1-4. TRBV1 constitutes a pseudogene. CDR3 length equals 14 residues. The CDR3 sequence: CTSQEGWRKEKLFF. The CDR3 DNA reads as TGCACCAGCCAAGAAGGCTGGAGGAAGGAAAAACTGTTTTTT.

The chain employs TRBV5-1 and TRBJ2-3; possible D gene TRBD2, 6 bases. This CDR3 comprises 15 residues. V lost 1 base and J lost 1, with 10 bases in between. Germline assignment: CDR1 SGHRS and CDR2 YFSETQ. CDR3 in DNA: TGCGCCAGCAGCTTGAGTCCGGGAGGCACAGATACGCAGTATTTT. Protein product: CASSLSPGGTDTQYF.

CDR3 protein: CASSGYNRGDLVLHF. The CDR3 DNA reads as TGTGCCAGCAGTGGGTATAACAGGGGGGATTTAGTCCTCCACTTT. The chain recombines TRBV25-1 with TRBJ1-6; 8 bases are shared with TRBD1. This CDR3 has 15 amino acids. V dropped 4 bases and J dropped 15; count of bases not matched to a gene: 14. Germline CDR1 and CDR2: MGHDK and SYGVNS.